A single sample is the source of the 13 T cell receptor beta chains below, sequenced in a study of T-cell memory formation after mild COVID-19. TCRdb itself ran the 5' RACE reads through MiXCR, one entry per CDR3 protein. The data show about 400,000 distinct CDR3 sequences, 15% to 20% seen once. What was sequenced was PBMCs or a T cell subset sorted from them (not recorded which). Every receptor here comes from a man younger than 30 who had mild COVID-19 (a few samples of this study predate the infection). Cell type and time point are not known.

This chain connects TRBV20-1 to TRBJ2-1; D might be TRBD2 (6 bases). Trimming removed 0 bases at V and 2 bases at J, with 11 bases between. The CDR3 sequence is 15 residues long. CDR1 is DFQATT and CDR2 is SNEGSKA in the germline V gene (reference sequence). The CDR3 nucleotides are TGCAGTGCTAGAGATATAGCGGCGGCCTACAATGAGCAGTTCTTC. Amino acid sequence: CSARDIAAAYNEQFF.

The table lists this clonotype with a few counts. The V gene is TRBV5-1, the J gene TRBJ2-2; D ambiguous. The V gene's germline CDR1 is SGHRS and CDR2 YFSETQ. The V end lost 2 bases, the J end lost 7 bases, and 15 bases lay between the germline ends. The CDR3 length is 15 residues. The CDR3 is CASSLVDPSGGELFF. The CDR3 bases are TGCGCCAGCAGCTTAGTGGACCCCAGTGGCGGGGAGCTGTTTTTT.

The chain employs TRBV20-1 and TRBJ1-1; 9 nucleotides agree with TRBD1. J lost 0 bases, V lost 7 bases, and 6 bases had no gene match. Germline CDR1 DFQATT, CDR2 SNEGSKA (reference sequence). The CDR3 contains 14 residues. The CDR3, as DNA: TGCAGTGGGGACAGGGTAGGAATGAACACTGAAGCTTTCTTT. Amino acid sequence: CSGDRVGMNTEAFF.

This clonotype showed up many times. J is TRBJ2-3 and V is TRBV6-5; TRBD1 matches at 7 bases. Germline assignment: CDR1 MNHEY and CDR2 SVGAGI. V dropped 2 bases and J dropped 0; count of bases not matched to a gene: 2. The CDR3 covers 15 residues. Here the CDR3 DNA reads TGTGCCAGCAGTTACGGGGACAGAAGCACAGATACGCAGTATTTT. Amino acids: CASSYGDRSTDTQYF.

This chain connects TRBV5-4 to TRBJ2-7; no reliable D call. V lost 4 bases, J lost 6 bases, and 8 bases lay in between. CDR1 and CDR2 from the germline V gene are SGHNT and YYREEE (reference sequence). The CDR3 covers 11 residues. CDR3 DNA: TGTGCCAGCAGCCCGCGATCCGAGCAGTACGTC. It translates to CASSPRSEQYV.

The chain links TRBV9 to TRBJ1-2; 7 bases are a match to TRBD1. The CDR3 covers 12 residues. After removal of 5 bases from V and 7 bases from J, the junction contained 5 bases not matched to a gene. CDR1 and CDR2 (germline): SGDLS, YYNGEE. The CDR3 nucleotides read TGTGCCAGCAGACGAGGGGGCTCTGGCTACACCTTC. This encodes CASRRGGSGYTF.

This clonotype was counted only a few times. The chain uses TRBV6-2 or TRBV6-3 and TRBJ1-2, with D possibly being TRBD1 (6 bases). Germline V gene data show CDR1 as MNHEY and CDR2 as SVGEGT. The CDR3 totals 14 residues. Trimming shortened V by 10 bases and J by 4 bases, and 19 bases separated the two germline ends. This CDR3 reads CATTSAGTPYGYTF. The CDR3 DNA reads as TGTGCCACCACGTCGGCCGGGACACCCTATGGCTACACCTTC.

This rearrangement joins TRBV20-1 to TRBJ2-1; 10 bases fit TRBD2. The V gene's germline CDR1 is DFQATT and CDR2 SNEGSKA (reference sequence). The CDR3 is made up of 16 amino acids. Losses at the gene ends were 4 bases for V and 9 bases for J; bases not matched to a gene: 15. The CDR3: CSATPGAGGPVLEQFF. The CDR3, as DNA: TGCAGTGCTACCCCTGGAGCGGGGGGGCCGGTACTTGAGCAGTTCTTC.

This clonotype was seen ten or more times. The gene calls are TRBV6-1 and TRBJ2-1, with 10 bases matching TRBD2. This CDR3 is built from 14 residues. CDR1 is MNHNS, CDR2 SASEGT, per germline. V trimming: 6 bases; J trimming: 6 bases; junction bases outside the gene matches: 5. DNA for the CDR3: TGTGCCAGCAGGAGCGGGGGGGACAGCAATGAGCAGTTCTTC. Residues: CASRSGGDSNEQFF.

The sample holds many counts of this clonotype. The chain carries TRBV7-3 and TRBJ2-1; 7 bases map to TRBD2. V gave up 5 bases and J gave up 10 bases; unmatched junction bases: 2. CDR1 and CDR2 from the germline V gene are SGHTA and FQGTGA. The CDR3 extends over 11 amino acids. In nucleotides, the CDR3 is TGTGCCAGCAGCCCCGGGGGGGAGCAGTTCTTC. Translating gives CASSPGGEQFF.

The genes are TRBV7-2 and TRBJ2-3; TRBD2 might be the D (6 bases). The CDR3 runs to 15 residues. Germline loops: CDR1 SGHTA, CDR2 FQGNSA. Trimming shortened V by 3 bases and J by 2 bases, and 12 bases separated the two germline ends. The CDR3 nucleotides read TGTGCCAGCAGCTTCGGCGGGGCAATCACAGATACGCAGTATTTT. Translated, it gives CASSFGGAITDTQYF.

This clonotype was observed a handful of times. This chain connects TRBV4-2 to TRBJ1-4; D is possibly TRBD1 (5 bases). Germline V gives CDR1 LGHNA, CDR2 YNFKEQ. V was pared by 6 bases and J by 0 bases, with 14 bases between. The CDR3 covers 16 residues. CDR3 residues: CASRPVQGATNEKLFF. The CDR3 region has the DNA TGTGCCAGCAGGCCTGTCCAGGGAGCAACTAATGAAAAACTGTTTTTT.

The chain couples TRBV24-1 to TRBJ1-2; D not certain. Germline V gene sequence: CDR1 KGHDR, CDR2 SFDVKD. Between the trimmed V and J ends, which lost 4 bases and 8 bases, there was a span of 16 bases. The CDR3 contains 14 residues. CDR3 nucleotides: TGTGCCACCAGTGACCGGCCTGACGCTAGCGGCTACACCTTC. It encodes CATSDRPDASGYTF.